The clone carrying this T cell receptor (beta chain) was seen only a few times. Antigen: not known. Sequenced with the Oncomine TCR Beta short-read assay was DNA taken from cultured CD4+ T cells. Each CDR3 protein is one row after TCRdb ran MiXCR on the PCR reads. The sample lists roughly 20,000 distinct CDR3 sequences; approximately 40% were seen once. The treatment was: approximately nine-day PBMC culture with coronavirus spike peptide pools or control peptides (ViraFEST assay). This sample was taken from a study of vaccination and CD4 T cells after COVID-19. The specimen comprised CD4+ T cells from blood, cultured in vitro, sampled after SARS-CoV-2 vaccination. The sequence was collected from a human donor who had recovered from COVID-19.

The CDR3 region has the DNA TGTGCCAGCCTAACCGGGACTAGCGGGAACCGGCAGTACTTC. Amino acid sequence: CASLTGTSGNRQYF. V gene TRBV2 combines with J gene TRBJ2-7; 13 bases fit TRBD2. Germline trimming cut 8 bases from V and 9 bases from J; bases unmatched to any gene: 10. The CDR3 consists of 14 residues. Germline V gene data show CDR1 as SNHLY and CDR2 as FYNNEI.